Each of the 25 T cell receptor beta chains below was sequenced from the same sample in a study of OX40 agonist ivuxolimab in advanced cancers. Clones were sequenced by immunoSEQ multiplex PCR, and TCRdb holds only the in-frame ones, with some missing. The sample contains approximately 72,000 clones, around 90% of which appear only once. The sample here was CD4+ or CD8+ T cells sorted from blood, taken in a trial of the OX40 agonist ivuxolimab. These receptors all stem from an adult with an advanced solid tumor such as melanoma, head and neck, liver or kidney cancer.

The table lists this clone with a count of one. This chain links TRBV19 with TRBJ1-3; 7 nucleotides align to TRBD1. Trimming took 4 bases from V and 4 from J; bases not matched to a gene: 10. CDR3 length: 16 residues. CDR1 LNHDA and CDR2 SQIVND come from the germline V gene (reference sequence). The CDR3 sequence: CASSTTGISAGNTIYF. The CDR3 nucleotides read TGTGCCAGTAGTACGACAGGGATCTCAGCAGGAAACACCATATATTTT.

This clone was recorded a few times. The CDR3 DNA is TGTGCCAGTCAGGACATTCCCAGCAATCAGCCCCAGCATTTT. It translates to CASQDIPSNQPQHF. The gene calls are TRBV28 and TRBJ1-5; a weak D match, TRBD1 (5 bases). Germline V gene lookup returns CDR1 MDHEN and CDR2 SYDVKM. Trimming took off 9 bases at V and 1 base at J, with 13 bases between the two ends. The CDR3 is 14 amino acids.

This clone appeared a few times. V is TRBV5-1 and J is TRBJ2-6; perhaps TRBD2 as D (6 bases). The V gene lost 1 base and the J gene lost 4 bases, with 21 bases spanning the gap. In germline, CDR1 is SGHRS, CDR2 YFSETQ. The CDR3 runs to 19 residues. The CDR3 here is CASSLSGWTGVGGANVLTF. CDR3 nucleotides: TGCGCCAGCAGCTTGAGCGGGTGGACGGGGGTCGGCGGGGCCAACGTCCTGACTTTC.

The rearrangement links TRBV7-2 to TRBJ2-1, with 9 bases fitting TRBD1. Trimming took 5 bases from V and 9 from J; bases not matched to a gene: 5. This CDR3 has 13 residues. Germline V gene data show CDR1 as SGHTA and CDR2 as FQGNSA. The CDR3 region is CASSARTGAEQFF. CDR3 nucleotide sequence: TGTGCCAGCAGCGCGAGGACAGGGGCTGAGCAGTTCTTC. Looking up the rest from reference TRBV7-2 and TRBJ2-1 gives the full variable domain: GAGVSQSPSNKVTEKGKDVELRCDPISGHTALYWYRQSLGQGLEFLIYFQGNSAPDKSGLPSDRFSAERTGGSVSTLTIQRTQQEDSAVYLCASSARTGAEQFFGPGTRLTVL.

The V gene is TRBV6-4, the J gene TRBJ1-1; 7 positions agree with TRBD1. V lost 3 bases to trimming and J lost 1 base; unmatched junction nucleotides: 11. Germline V gives CDR1 MRHNA, CDR2 SNTAGT. The CDR3 length is 17 residues. The CDR3 bases are TGTGCCAGCAGTGAATCCGCAACAGGGGCCGCGAACACTGAAGCTTTCTTT. This gives the protein CASSESATGAANTEAFF.

The J gene is TRBJ1-6, the V gene TRBV23-1; D is undetermined. TRBV23-1 is an open reading frame whose function is uncertain. Trimming shortened V by 4 bases and J by 7 bases, and 17 bases separated the two germline ends. The CDR3 consists of 16 residues. As DNA, the CDR3 is TGCGCCAGCAGTCGCCCCCCCGGGAGAACGAATTCACCCCTCCACTTT. It is translated as CASSRPPGRTNSPLHF.

This sequence joins TRBV2 and TRBJ2-3; 14 bases fit TRBD2. CDR1 is SNHLY and CDR2 is FYNNEI in the germline V gene. The V segment lost 5 bases and the J segment 4 bases; nucleotides outside the gene matches: 5. The length of the CDR3 is 16 residues. The CDR3 reads CASSRTSGGTSDTQYF. The CDR3 DNA is TGTGCCAGCAGTCGGACTAGCGGGGGGACCTCAGATACGCAGTATTTT.

The chain uses TRBV6-1 and TRBJ1-4, with D uncertain. Trimming pared 3 bases from V and 4 bases from J, leaving 6 bases between. The CDR3 consists of 13 residues. CDR1 is MNHNS, CDR2 SASEGT, per germline. CDR3 amino acids: CASSDRHNEKLFF. The CDR3 nucleotides are TGTGCCAGCAGTGATCGTCATAATGAAAAACTGTTTTTT.

The chain joins TRBV7-9 to TRBJ1-1; D not certain. The length of the CDR3 is 11 residues. Deletions cut 6 bases from V and 7 bases from J, with 9 bases between. The germline V gene has CDR1 SEHNR and CDR2 FQNEAQ (reference sequence). The DNA of the CDR3 is TGTGCCAGCAGTGCCACGGTTGAAGCTTTCTTT. It encodes CASSATVEAFF.

This rearrangement joins TRBV5-1 to TRBJ2-7; D is undetermined. Germline V lookup: CDR1 SGHRS, CDR2 YFSETQ. The CDR3 has 13 residues. V lost 1 base, J lost 2 bases, and 7 bases lay in between. This CDR3 reads CASSLRSAYEQYF. The CDR3 coding sequence is TGCGCCAGCAGCTTGAGGTCAGCCTACGAGCAGTACTTC. Using reference TRBV5-1 and TRBJ2-7 for the parts outside the CDR3, the full variable domain is KAGVTQTPRYLIKTRGQQVTLSCSPISGHRSVSWYQQTPGQGLQFLFEYFSETQRNKGNFPGRFSGRQFSNSRSEMNVSTLELGDSALYLCASSLRSAYEQYFGPGTRLTVT.

This clone was detected only once. This sequence joins TRBV11-2 and TRBJ2-5; D uncertain. CDR1 and CDR2 from the germline V gene are SGHAT and FQNNGV. Trimming left V 0 bases short and J 5 bases short, with 13 bases between. CDR3 length: 15 amino acids. CDR3 residues: CASSLESTERETQYF. DNA of the CDR3: TGTGCCAGCAGCTTAGAGTCGACGGAACGGGAGACCCAGTACTTC. The full variable domain, its missing parts supplied by reference TRBV11-2 and TRBJ2-5, is EAGVAQSPRYKIIEKRQSVAFWCNPISGHATLYWYQQILGQGPKLLIQFQNNGVVDDSQLPKDRFSAERLKGVDSTLKIQPAKLEDSAVYLCASSLESTERETQYFGPGTRLLVL.

The gene calls are TRBV6-5 and TRBJ2-2; 7 bases agree with TRBD2. The CDR3 loop spans 16 amino acids. Germline CDR1 is MNHEY and CDR2 is SVGAGI. The ends lost 1 base at V and 3 bases at J; junction bases unmatched: 5. The CDR3 reads CASSYLGTKDTGELFF. CDR3 coding DNA: TGTGCCAGCAGTTACTTGGGGACTAAAGACACCGGGGAGCTGTTTTTT.

The V gene is TRBV7-9, the J gene TRBJ1-4, with a weak D call TRBD1 (5 bases). Trimming took 9 bases from V and 6 from J, leaving 20 bases between them. This CDR3 is built from 15 residues. Germline-derived CDR1 and CDR2 are SEHNR and FQNEAQ (reference sequence). The CDR3 region has the DNA TGTGCCAGAAGGGGACCTCGGGACGGCTATGAAAAACTGTTTTTT. Amino acid sequence: CARRGPRDGYEKLFF.

This clone appeared a single time. The rearrangement joins TRBV2 to TRBJ1-5; a weak D match, TRBD1 (5 bases). The germline V gene encodes CDR1 SNHLY and CDR2 FYNNEI. V dropped 6 bases and J dropped 6 bases, with 18 bases sitting between them. This CDR3 spans 15 amino acids. CDR3 DNA sequence: TGTGCCAGCAGCCTATTCGGGGGTCAGGGTCAGCCCCAGCATTTT. It specifies CASSLFGGQGQPQHF. Combining the CDR3 with reference TRBV2 and TRBJ1-5 gives the whole variable domain EPEVTQTPSHQVTQMGQEVILRCVPISNHLYFYWYRQILGQKVEFLVSFYNNEISEKSEIFDDQFSVERPDGSNFTLKIRSTKLEDSAMYFCASSLFGGQGQPQHFGDGTRLSIL.

The V and J genes are TRBV11-1 and TRBJ2-1; 15 nucleotides agree with TRBD2. This CDR3 has 16 residues. Trimming at V came to 5 bases and at J to 8 bases, leaving 7 bases not matched to a gene. The germline CDR1 and CDR2 sequences are SGHAT and FQDESV (reference sequence). In DNA form, the CDR3 reads TGTGCCAGCAGCAACGGACTAGCGGGAGGGAGCCATGAGCAGTTCTTC. This sequence encodes CASSNGLAGGSHEQFF.

The J gene is TRBJ2-3, the V gene TRBV30; 12 bases agree with TRBD2. This CDR3 region has 17 residues. CDR1 is GTSNPN and CDR2 is SVGIG in the germline V gene (reference sequence). Unmatched junction bases numbered 10, after V lost 0 bases and J lost 6 bases. CDR3 in amino acids: CAWSVRPSGRALDTQYF. The CDR3 nucleotides are TGTGCCTGGAGTGTTAGGCCTAGCGGGAGGGCGTTGGATACGCAGTATTTT. Full variable domain (remainder filled in from reference TRBV30 and TRBJ2-3): SQTIHQWPATLVQPVGSPLSLECTVEGTSNPNLYWYRQAAGRGLQLLFYSVGIGQISSEVPQNLSASRPQDRQFILSSKKLLLSDSGFYLCAWSVRPSGRALDTQYFGPGTRLTVL.

The rearrangement links TRBV7-2 to TRBJ2-7, with TRBD1 matching 10 bases. With 5 bases clipped from V and 3 bases from J, the junction kept 7 bases outside the gene matches. CDR1 and CDR2 from the germline V gene are SGHTA and FQGNSA. The CDR3 spans 15 residues. The chain's CDR3 is CASSPRDRGSYEQYF. The CDR3 region has the DNA TGTGCCAGCAGCCCTCGGGACAGGGGAAGCTACGAGCAGTACTTC.

The rearrangement joins TRBV28 to TRBJ1-5; 7 bases fit TRBD1. The CDR3 is made up of 15 amino acids. Germline CDR1 is MDHEN and CDR2 is SYDVKM. J gave up 4 bases and V 3 bases, and 6 bases lay outside the gene matches. The CDR3 DNA follows: TGTGCCAGCAGTTTCTCGACCAGGGGGAATCAGCCCCAGCATTTT. Translation: CASSFSTRGNQPQHF.

The chain links TRBV5-4 to TRBJ1-3, with D possibly matching TRBD1 (6 bases). Germline CDR1 SGHNT, CDR2 YYREEE (reference sequence). The V end was cut by 4 bases, the J end by 1 base, with 9 bases between. The CDR3 runs to 14 residues. The CDR3 DNA sequence: TGTGCCAGCAGCCGAGGGGGGTCTGGAAACACCATATATTTT. Amino acid sequence: CASSRGGSGNTIYF.

The chain combines TRBV5-1 with TRBJ2-1; 7 nucleotides align to TRBD1. This CDR3 spans 15 amino acids. Unmatched junction bases numbered 6, after V lost 3 bases and J lost 3 bases. The germline V gene has CDR1 SGHRS and CDR2 YFSETQ. Here the CDR3 reads CASSSGQTLYNEQFF. DNA for the CDR3: TGCGCCAGCAGCTCGGGACAGACTCTCTACAATGAGCAGTTCTTC.

The CDR3 region is CASSFQPNEKLFF. The CDR3 DNA is TGTGCCAGCAGCTTTCAGCCTAATGAAAAACTGTTTTTT. The V call is TRBV7-9, the J call TRBJ1-4, with unresolved D. CDR3 length: 13 residues. CDR1 and CDR2 (germline): SEHNR, FQNEAQ (reference sequence). Trimming left V 3 bases short and J 3 bases short, with 5 bases between.

This clone has a handful of counts. The chain uses TRBV14 and TRBJ1-4; no clear D. V dropped 1 base and J dropped 8 bases, with 8 bases sitting between them. Germline CDR1 reads SGHDN; CDR2 reads FVKESK. This CDR3 has 13 residues. The CDR3 spells CASSQGFGEKLFF. CDR3 DNA sequence: TGTGCCAGCAGCCAAGGTTTCGGGGAAAAACTGTTTTTT. The complete variable domain, with remaining parts taken from reference TRBV14 and TRBJ1-4, reads EAGVTQFPSHSVIEKGQTVTLRCDPISGHDNLYWYRRVMGKEIKFLLHFVKESKQDESGMPNNRFLAERTGGTYSTLKVQPAELEDSGVYFCASSQGFGEKLFFGSGTQLSVL.

The V call is TRBV5-1, the J call TRBJ2-1; TRBD2 aligns across 11 bases. V dropped 4 bases and J dropped 2; count of bases not matched to a gene: 2. The CDR3 runs 15 residues. CDR1 is SGHRS, CDR2 YFSETQ, per germline. CDR3: CASSQTSGTYNEQFF. The CDR3 region has the DNA TGCGCCAGCAGCCAGACTAGCGGGACCTACAATGAGCAGTTCTTC.

The chain carries TRBV7-9 and TRBJ1-2, with 10 bases matching TRBD1. V trimming: 4 bases; J trimming: 4 bases; junction bases outside the gene matches: 6. The CDR3 is 15 amino acids. Germline loops: CDR1 SEHNR, CDR2 FQNEAQ (reference sequence). CDR3 DNA: TGTGCCAGCAGCTACGGACAGGGGGTTTCCTATGGCTACACCTTC. Translation: CASSYGQGVSYGYTF.

V gene TRBV18 combines with J gene TRBJ2-7; 9 nucleotides line up with TRBD1. The trim removed 6 bases at V and 3 bases at J, leaving 9 bases unmatched. Germline V gene lookup returns CDR1 KGHSH and CDR2 LQKENI. The CDR3 is 15 amino acids. CDR3 sequence (DNA): TGTGCCAGCTCCCTCAGCCCGGGACAGGGCTACGAGCAGTACTTC. Its protein is CASSLSPGQGYEQYF.